This T cell receptor (beta chain) was recorded in a study of blood T cell repertoires in COVID-19. Study background: COVID-19 samples, acute and convalescent, were from the United States, Italy and Spain. T cells, B-cell-depleted T cells, or PBMCs provided the cDNA or gDNA that served as material.

There are 16 residues in the CDR3. Germline values: CDR1 KGHSH, CDR2 LQKENI. Deletions cut 0 bases from V and 1 base from J, with 10 bases between. This clone was counted a single time. In the source study's methods: Estimated nucleated cell counts came from reference gene primer amplification. The table came from immunoSEQ multiplex PCR; TCRdb's copy has only in-frame clones and leaves some out. V and J calls and clone size come straight from that table; D and trimming were deduced from the DNA. The sample consists of around 250,000 clones, roughly 85% of them appearing once. The V gene is TRBV18, the J gene TRBJ1-3, with a possible D match to TRBD1 (5 bases). This receptor was identified in a woman under 30 with acute or convalescent COVID-19. The sequencing input was peripheral blood. The CDR3 loop reads CASSPPGGSSGNTIYF. The CDR3 DNA follows: TGTGCCAGCTCACCACCGGGGGGATCTTCTGGAAACACCATATATTTT.